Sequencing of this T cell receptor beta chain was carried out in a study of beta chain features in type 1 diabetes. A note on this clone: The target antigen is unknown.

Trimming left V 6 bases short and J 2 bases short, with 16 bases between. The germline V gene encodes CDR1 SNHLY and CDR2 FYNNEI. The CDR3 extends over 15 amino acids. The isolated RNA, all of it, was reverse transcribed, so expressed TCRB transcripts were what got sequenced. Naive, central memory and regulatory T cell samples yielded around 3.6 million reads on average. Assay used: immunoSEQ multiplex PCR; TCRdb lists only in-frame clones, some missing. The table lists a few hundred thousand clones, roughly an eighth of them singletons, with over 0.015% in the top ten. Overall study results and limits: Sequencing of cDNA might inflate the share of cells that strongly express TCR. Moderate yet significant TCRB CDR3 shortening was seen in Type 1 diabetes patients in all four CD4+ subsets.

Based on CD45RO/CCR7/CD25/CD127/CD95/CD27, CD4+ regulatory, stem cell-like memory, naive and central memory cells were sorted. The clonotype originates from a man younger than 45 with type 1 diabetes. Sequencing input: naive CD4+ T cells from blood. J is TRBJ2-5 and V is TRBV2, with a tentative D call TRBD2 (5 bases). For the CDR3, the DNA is TGTGCCAGCAGGGGCCCCGGACTCACACAAGAGACCCAGTACTTC. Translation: CASRGPGLTQETQYF.